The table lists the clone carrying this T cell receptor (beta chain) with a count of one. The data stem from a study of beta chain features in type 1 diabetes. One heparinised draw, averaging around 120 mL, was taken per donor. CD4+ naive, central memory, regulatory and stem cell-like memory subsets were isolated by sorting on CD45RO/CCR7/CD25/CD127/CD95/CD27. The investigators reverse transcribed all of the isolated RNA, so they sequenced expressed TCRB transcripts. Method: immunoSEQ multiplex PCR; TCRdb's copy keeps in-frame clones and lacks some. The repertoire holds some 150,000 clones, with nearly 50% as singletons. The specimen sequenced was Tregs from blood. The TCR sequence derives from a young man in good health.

The CDR3 nucleotides read TGTGCCAGCAGCTTAGCTAGCGGGGGGATTTCAGATACGCAGTATTTT. Protein sequence: CASSLASGGISDTQYF. This chain uses TRBV7-2 with TRBJ2-3, with 10 bases aligning to TRBD2. CDR3 size: 16 residues. Germline trimming cut 0 bases from V and 4 bases from J; bases unmatched to any gene: 4. The germline V gene has CDR1 SGHTA and CDR2 FQGNSA. The whole variable domain, remainder taken from reference TRBV7-2 and TRBJ2-3, is GAGVSQSPSNKVTEKGKDVELRCDPISGHTALYWYRQSLGQGLEFLIYFQGNSAPDKSGLPSDRFSAERTGGSVSTLTIQRTQQEDSAVYLCASSLASGGISDTQYFGPGTRLTVL.